One and the same sample provided the 20 T cell receptor beta chains below, sequenced in a study of blood T cells in healthy people across ages (dated by TCRdb to between 2014 and 2016). Libraries were prepared through 5' RACE. The sequencer listed for this sample is Illumina HiSeq 2500. A second PCR of 7 to 11 cycles was performed with a sample-barcoded 5' primer and a J-beta primer mix. TCRdb applied fastp at Q25 and MiXCR to the public reads, then kept only in-frame beta chains. Under each unique CDR3 protein, matching rows form one entry showing the most common genes and DNA. The sample table lists hundreds of thousands of distinct CDR3 sequences, roughly 41% of them with a count of one. Clones ranked in the top ten supply around 30% of the sample. The sequenced sample consisted of blood. The receptors come from a man at least 80 years old in good health.

This clonotype was recorded at least ten times. The gene calls are TRBV12-3 or TRBV12-4 and TRBJ2-7; TRBD2 aligns across 9 bases. CDR3 length: 15 amino acids. With 6 bases clipped from V and 0 bases from J, the junction kept 6 bases outside the gene matches. The CDR3 DNA follows: TGTGCCAGCAGACTAGCGGGTGACAGCTCCTACGAGCAGTACTTC. It codes for CASRLAGDSSYEQYF.

The table lists this clonotype with a few counts. V usage is TRBV30 and J usage is TRBJ2-6; D ambiguous. V was trimmed by 3 bases and J by 4 bases, leaving 4 bases between them. This CDR3 is 12 amino acids long. CDR1 and CDR2 from the germline V gene are GTSNPN and SVGIG (reference sequence). This CDR3 is CAWSLGANVLTF. The CDR3 coding sequence is TGTGCCTGGAGCCTGGGGGCCAACGTCCTGACTTTC.

In this sample, this clonotype turned up a few times. The rearrangement links TRBV5-1 to TRBJ2-7; no clear D. CDR3 length: 12 residues. Germline assignment: CDR1 SGHRS and CDR2 YFSETQ. The V end lost 0 bases, the J end lost 8 bases, and 9 bases lay between the germline ends. CDR3 amino acids: CASSLAEEKQYF. The CDR3 nucleotides read TGCGCCAGCAGCTTGGCCGAGGAGAAGCAGTACTTC.

This clonotype has more than one count but fewer than ten. Here the CDR3 DNA reads TGTGTTGTTGTCTCCTACAATGAGCAGTTCTTC. Protein sequence: CVVVSYNEQFF. V is TRBV28 and J is TRBJ2-1; D is unclear. CDR3 size: 11 residues. Germline CDR1 is MDHEN and CDR2 is SYDVKM. Filled out from reference TRBV28 and TRBJ2-1, the complete variable domain reads DVKVTQSSRYLVKRTGEKVFLECVQDMDHENMFWYRQDPGLGLRLIYFSYDVKMKEKGDIPEGYSVSREKKERFSLILESASTNQTSMYLCVVVSYNEQFFGPGTRLTVL.

The chain combines TRBV28 with TRBJ2-5, with TRBD1 identical over 8 bases. The CDR3 covers 15 residues. Germline CDR1 MDHEN, CDR2 SYDVKM. Trimming at V came to 6 bases and at J to 4 bases, leaving 10 bases not matched to a gene. The CDR3 is CASSRPGGQRETQYF. The DNA for the CDR3 is TGTGCCAGCAGCCGTCCAGGGGGCCAAAGAGAGACCCAGTACTTC.

The chain employs TRBV6-2 or TRBV6-3 and TRBJ2-3; 8 bases agree with TRBD2. V dropped 6 bases and J dropped 6; count of bases not matched to a gene: 11. The CDR3 consists of 15 residues. Germline values: CDR1 MNHEY, CDR2 SVGEGT. CDR3 region: CASSALAGPLDTQYF. The CDR3 coding sequence is TGTGCCAGCAGCGCCTTAGCGGGGCCACTTGATACGCAGTATTTT.

This clonotype was observed a few times. The V gene is TRBV15, the J gene TRBJ2-5; unclear D gene. The V and J ends lost 3 bases and 3 bases respectively, with 8 bases between them. Germline CDR1 and CDR2: LNHNV and YYDKDF (reference sequence). The CDR3 loop spans 13 amino acids. The CDR3 loop reads CATSRERKETQYF. The DNA for the CDR3 is TGTGCCACCAGCAGGGAGAGGAAAGAGACCCAGTACTTC.

In its sample, this clonotype was seen a few times. This chain connects TRBV27 to TRBJ1-2; 9 positions match TRBD1. The V gene's germline CDR1 is MNHEY and CDR2 SMNVEV (reference sequence). There are 14 residues in the CDR3. After removal of 5 bases from V and 4 bases from J, the junction contained 5 bases not matched to a gene. This CDR3 is CASSRTGVAYGYTF. The DNA of the CDR3 is TGTGCCAGCAGTCGGACAGGGGTTGCCTATGGCTACACCTTC.

This clonotype was detected only a few times. This chain uses TRBV24-1 with TRBJ2-2, with D perhaps given as TRBD1 or TRBD2 (5 bases each). Germline lookup yields CDR1 KGHDR and CDR2 SFDVKD. The CDR3 contains 15 residues. With 2 bases removed from V and 5 bases from J, the gap between germline ends came to 11 bases. This CDR3 is CATSDSGTGTGELFF. In DNA form, the CDR3 reads TGTGCCACCAGTGATTCCGGGACCGGAACCGGGGAGCTGTTTTTT.

The rearrangement joins TRBV15 to TRBJ2-1, with 8 nucleotides matching TRBD1. Germline V CDR1 and CDR2: LNHNV, YYDKDF (reference sequence). Trimming removed 3 bases from V and 8 bases from J; junction bases left unmatched: 9. The CDR3 runs 15 residues. CDR3 loop: CATSRGSTGGHEQFF. The CDR3 DNA follows: TGTGCCACCAGCAGGGGCTCCACAGGGGGGCATGAGCAGTTCTTC. The full variable domain, its missing parts supplied by reference TRBV15 and TRBJ2-1, is DAMVIQNPRYQVTQFGKPVTLSCSQTLNHNVMYWYQQKSSQAPKLLFHYYDKDFNNEADTPDNFQSRRPNTSFCFLDIRSPGLGDTAMYLCATSRGSTGGHEQFFGPGTRLTVL.

The rearrangement joins TRBV6-6 to TRBJ1-2, with 9 bases fitting TRBD1. The V gene's germline CDR1 is MNHNY and CDR2 SVGAGI (reference sequence). The CDR3 loop spans 15 amino acids. Germline trimming cut 0 bases from V and 4 bases from J; bases unmatched to any gene: 3. In nucleotides, the CDR3 is TGTGCCAGCAGTTACTCTGGACAGGGGATCTATGGCTACACCTTC. Translated: CASSYSGQGIYGYTF.

This clonotype has at least ten counts. The rearrangement links TRBV9 to TRBJ1-1; D is undetermined. The germline V and J ends were trimmed by 1 base and 6 bases, with 10 bases remaining between them. CDR3 length: 13 amino acids. Germline V gene lookup returns CDR1 SGDLS and CDR2 YYNGEE. The chain's CDR3 is CASSVQPRAEAFF. CDR3 DNA: TGTGCCAGCAGCGTACAGCCGAGGGCTGAAGCTTTCTTT.

This clonotype turned up a few times. V is TRBV28 and J is TRBJ1-2; TRBD1 aligns across 7 bases. Trimming cost V 4 bases and J 5 bases; bases outside gene matches: 7. Germline V gene lookup returns CDR1 MDHEN and CDR2 SYDVKM. This CDR3 has 14 amino acids. The CDR3 region has the DNA TGTGCCAGCAGTTCAGACAGGGCGGTATATGGCTACACCTTC. Translation gives CASSSDRAVYGYTF.

This clonotype was found once. The chain combines TRBV3-1 with TRBJ2-3; 9 bases match TRBD2. The V segment lost 7 bases and the J segment 2 bases; nucleotides outside the gene matches: 4. In germline, CDR1 is LGHDT, CDR2 YNNKEL (reference sequence). This CDR3 has 14 residues. The DNA for the CDR3 is TGTGCCAGCAACCCTAGCGGGGCCACAGATACGCAGTATTTT. Its protein product is CASNPSGATDTQYF.

Comment on this clonotype: This may be a read error: a much more frequent sequence differs by one nucleotide. The chain uses TRBV7-2 and TRBJ2-6; D is perhaps TRBD2 (5 bases). CDR1 is SGHTA and CDR2 is FQGNSA in the germline V gene. The CDR3 is 14 residues long. V was pared by 11 bases and J by 0 bases, with 11 bases between. The CDR3 nucleotides are TGTGCCGGCGTCCGGGACTCTGGGGCCAACGTCCTGACTTTC. Encoded protein: CAGVRDSGANVLTF.

The chain employs TRBV4-2 and TRBJ2-1, with TRBD2 matching over 8 bases. Trimming cost V 0 bases and J 10 bases; bases outside gene matches: 17. Germline V gene data show CDR1 as LGHNA and CDR2 as YNFKEQ. CDR3 length equals 18 residues. The CDR3 DNA follows: TGTGCCAGCAGCCAAGATCTTGGATCGGGGACTAGAGGCTACGAGCAGTTCTTC. This sequence encodes CASSQDLGSGTRGYEQFF.

This clonotype was detected only a few times. This sequence joins TRBV7-6 and TRBJ2-5, with TRBD2 matching 12 bases. The CDR3 runs 19 residues. J gave up 2 bases and V 1 base, and 11 bases lay outside the gene matches. Germline CDR1 and CDR2: SGHVS and FNYEAQ. CDR3 residues: CASSLVPTSGGPTQETQYF. The CDR3 region has the DNA TGTGCCAGCAGCTTAGTACCGACTAGCGGGGGCCCCACTCAAGAGACCCAGTACTTC.

The J gene is TRBJ1-5, the V gene TRBV10-2, with D possibly matching TRBD1 (6 bases). V lost 5 bases, J lost 2 bases, and 13 bases lay in between. The germline V gene encodes CDR1 WSHSY and CDR2 SAAADI. CDR3 size: 15 residues. Here the CDR3 reads CASSWGGLGNQPQHF. The CDR3, as DNA: TGCGCCAGCAGTTGGGGGGGGCTGGGCAATCAGCCCCAGCATTTT.

Of note for this clonotype: The junction departs from the called germline gene at one end, perhaps through a read error. The V gene is TRBV25-1, the J gene TRBJ1-6, with a tentative D call TRBD1 (6 bases). Germline V lookup: CDR1 MGHDK, CDR2 SYGVNS. The CDR3 runs 13 residues. CDR3 protein: CASSERDTRPPHF. CDR3 DNA sequence: TGTGCCAGCAGTGAAAGGGACACGCGCCCCCCCCACTTT.

This clonotype was picked up a small number of times. Compared with germline, one end of the junction differs, possibly owing to a read error. V usage is TRBV20-1 and J usage is TRBJ2-5; D is unclear. The CDR3 covers 14 residues. CDR1 is DFQATT, CDR2 SNEGSKA, per germline (reference sequence). CDR3 region: CSVRDGRTWGTQYF. The CDR3 DNA sequence: TGCAGTGTTAGAGATGGGCGGACCTGGGGGACCCAGTACTTC.